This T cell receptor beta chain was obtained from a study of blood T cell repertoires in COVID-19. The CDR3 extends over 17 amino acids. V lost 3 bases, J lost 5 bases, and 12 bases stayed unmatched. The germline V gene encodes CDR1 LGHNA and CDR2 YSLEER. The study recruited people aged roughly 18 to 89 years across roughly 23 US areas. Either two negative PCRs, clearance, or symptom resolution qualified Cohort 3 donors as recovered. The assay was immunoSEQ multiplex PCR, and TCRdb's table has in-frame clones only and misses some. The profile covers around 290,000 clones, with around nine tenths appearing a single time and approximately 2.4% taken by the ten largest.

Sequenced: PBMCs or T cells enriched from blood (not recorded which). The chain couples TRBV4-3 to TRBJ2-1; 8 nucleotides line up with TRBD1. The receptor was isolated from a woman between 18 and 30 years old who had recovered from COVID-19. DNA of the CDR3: TGCGCCAGCAGCCAGCTCACAGGGGGAGGTGCGGACAATGAGCAGTTCTTC. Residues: CASSQLTGGGADNEQFF.